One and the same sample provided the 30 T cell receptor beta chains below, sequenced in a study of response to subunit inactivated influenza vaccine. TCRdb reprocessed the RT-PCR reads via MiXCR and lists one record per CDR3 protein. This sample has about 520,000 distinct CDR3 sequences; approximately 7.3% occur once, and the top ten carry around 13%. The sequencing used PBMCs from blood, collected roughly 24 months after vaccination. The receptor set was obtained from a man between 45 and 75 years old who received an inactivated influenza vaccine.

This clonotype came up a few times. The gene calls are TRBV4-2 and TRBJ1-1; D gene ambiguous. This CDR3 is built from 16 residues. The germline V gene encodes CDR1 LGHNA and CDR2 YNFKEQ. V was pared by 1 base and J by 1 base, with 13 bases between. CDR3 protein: CASSQGYGLKNTEAFF. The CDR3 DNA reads TGTGCCAGCAGCCAAGGCTACGGCCTCAAGAACACTGAAGCTTTCTTT.

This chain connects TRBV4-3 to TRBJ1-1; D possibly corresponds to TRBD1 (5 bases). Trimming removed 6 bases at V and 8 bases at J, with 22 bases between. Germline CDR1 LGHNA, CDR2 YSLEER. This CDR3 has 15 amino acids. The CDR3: CASSKVRGGPIEAFF. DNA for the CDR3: TGCGCCAGCAGTAAAGTCCGGGGCGGGCCCATCGAAGCTTTCTTT.

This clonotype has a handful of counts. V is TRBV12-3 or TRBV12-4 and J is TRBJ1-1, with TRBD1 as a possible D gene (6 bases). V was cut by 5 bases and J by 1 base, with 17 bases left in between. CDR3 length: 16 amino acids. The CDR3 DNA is TGTGCCAGCAGTCCCCCCAGGGGCGGCAGGAACACTGAAGCTTTCTTT. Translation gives CASSPPRGGRNTEAFF.

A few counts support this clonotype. The CDR3, as DNA: TGTGCCAGCTCAACAGGACTAGCGGGCGTGGAGACCCAGTACTTC. Translation gives CASSTGLAGVETQYF. J is TRBJ2-5 and V is TRBV18, with 11 bases fitting TRBD2. The germline V gene encodes CDR1 KGHSH and CDR2 LQKENI. The CDR3 spans 15 residues. The ends lost 5 bases at V and 5 bases at J; junction bases unmatched: 7.

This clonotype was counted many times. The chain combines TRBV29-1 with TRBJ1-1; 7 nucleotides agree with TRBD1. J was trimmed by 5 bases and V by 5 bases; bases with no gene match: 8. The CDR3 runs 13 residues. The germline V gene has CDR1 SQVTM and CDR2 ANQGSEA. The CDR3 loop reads CSVTGAGGTEAFF. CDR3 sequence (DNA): TGCAGCGTTACAGGGGCCGGTGGGACTGAAGCTTTCTTT.

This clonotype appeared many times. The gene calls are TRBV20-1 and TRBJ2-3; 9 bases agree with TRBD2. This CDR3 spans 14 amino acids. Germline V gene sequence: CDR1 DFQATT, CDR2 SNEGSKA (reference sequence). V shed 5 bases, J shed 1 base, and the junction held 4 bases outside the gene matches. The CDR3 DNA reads TGCAGTGCTGTTAGCGGGGGAGGCACAGATACGCAGTATTTT. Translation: CSAVSGGGTDTQYF.

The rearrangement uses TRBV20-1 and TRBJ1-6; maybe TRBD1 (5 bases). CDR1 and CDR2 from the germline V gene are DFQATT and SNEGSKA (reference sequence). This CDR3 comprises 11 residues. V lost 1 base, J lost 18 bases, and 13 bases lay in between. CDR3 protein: CSARVRQGHHF. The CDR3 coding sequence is TGCAGTGCTAGAGTTCGGCAGGGCCACCACTTT.

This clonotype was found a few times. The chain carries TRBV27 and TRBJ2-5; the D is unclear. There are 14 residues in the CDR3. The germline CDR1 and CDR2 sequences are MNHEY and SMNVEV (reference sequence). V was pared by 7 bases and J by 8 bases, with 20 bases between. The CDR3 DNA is TGTGCCAGCAACCCTTGGCCTAGTAAGAACACCCAGTACTTC. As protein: CASNPWPSKNTQYF.

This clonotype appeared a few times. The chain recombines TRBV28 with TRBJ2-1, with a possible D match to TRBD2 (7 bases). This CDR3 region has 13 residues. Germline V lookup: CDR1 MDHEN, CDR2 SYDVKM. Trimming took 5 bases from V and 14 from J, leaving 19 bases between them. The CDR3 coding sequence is TGTGCCAGCAGTGGATTAGCAAGGGGGGGCAAGTTCTTC. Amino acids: CASSGLARGGKFF.

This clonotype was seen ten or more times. The CDR3 nucleotides read TGTGCCATCAGTGAATTGGGTGAGCAGTTCTTC. As protein: CAISELGEQFF. The chain has TRBV10-3 and TRBJ2-1; D call uncertain. Germline V lookup: CDR1 ENHRY, CDR2 SYGVKD. Trimming pared 3 bases from V and 9 bases from J, leaving 6 bases between. CDR3 length: 11 residues.

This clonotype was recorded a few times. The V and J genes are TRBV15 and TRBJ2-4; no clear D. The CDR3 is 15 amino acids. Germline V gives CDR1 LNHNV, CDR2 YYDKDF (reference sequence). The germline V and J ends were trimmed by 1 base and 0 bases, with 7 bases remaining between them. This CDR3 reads CATSRVQVAKNIQYF. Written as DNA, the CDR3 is TGTGCCACCAGCAGAGTTCAAGTAGCCAAAAACATTCAGTACTTC.

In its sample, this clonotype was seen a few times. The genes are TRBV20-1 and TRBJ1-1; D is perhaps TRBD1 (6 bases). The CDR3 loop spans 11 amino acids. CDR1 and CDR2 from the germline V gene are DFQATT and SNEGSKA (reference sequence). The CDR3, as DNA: TGCAGGGGAGGGGGGAACACTGAAGCTTTCTTT. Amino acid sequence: CRGGGNTEAFF.

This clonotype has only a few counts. The CDR3 protein is CAISVSDGYNSPLHF. The CDR3 DNA reads TGTGCCATCAGTGTATCCGACGGGTATAATTCACCCCTCCACTTT. The chain employs TRBV10-3 and TRBJ1-6, with D unresolved. Germline V gives CDR1 ENHRY, CDR2 SYGVKD. The CDR3 has 15 amino acids. Between the trimmed V and J ends, which lost 4 bases and 4 bases, there was a span of 11 bases.

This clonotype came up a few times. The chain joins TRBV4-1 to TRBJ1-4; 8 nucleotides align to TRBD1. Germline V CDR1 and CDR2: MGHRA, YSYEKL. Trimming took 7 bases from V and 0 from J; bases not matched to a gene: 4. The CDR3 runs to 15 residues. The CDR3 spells CASTRQGSTNEKLFF. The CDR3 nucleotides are TGCGCCAGCACCCGACAGGGGTCAACTAATGAAAAACTGTTTTTT.

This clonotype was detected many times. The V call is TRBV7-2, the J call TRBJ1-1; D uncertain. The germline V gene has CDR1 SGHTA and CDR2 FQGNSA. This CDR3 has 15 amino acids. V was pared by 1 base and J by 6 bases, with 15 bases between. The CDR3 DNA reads TGTGCCAGCAGCTTAGACGTCTATCCGCTGGCTGAAGCTTTCTTT. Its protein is CASSLDVYPLAEAFF.

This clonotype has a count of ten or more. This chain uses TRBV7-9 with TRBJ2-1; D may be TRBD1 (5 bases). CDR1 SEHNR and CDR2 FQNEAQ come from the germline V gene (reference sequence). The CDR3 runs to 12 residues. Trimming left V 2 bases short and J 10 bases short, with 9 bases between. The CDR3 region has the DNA TGTGCCAGCAGCTTAATTGGGGCAGAGCAGTTCTTC. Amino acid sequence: CASSLIGAEQFF.

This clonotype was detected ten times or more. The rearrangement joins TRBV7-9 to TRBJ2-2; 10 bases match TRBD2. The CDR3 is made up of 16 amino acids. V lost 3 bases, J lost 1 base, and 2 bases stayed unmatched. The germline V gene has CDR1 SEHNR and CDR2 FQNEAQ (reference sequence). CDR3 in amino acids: CASSFTSGMNTGELFF. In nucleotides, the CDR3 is TGTGCCAGCAGCTTTACTAGCGGGATGAACACCGGGGAGCTGTTTTTT.

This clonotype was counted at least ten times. The CDR3 region is CASRGQRDAEAFF. For the CDR3, the DNA is TGTGCCAGCAGAGGACAACGGGACGCTGAAGCTTTCTTT. The chain has TRBV12-3 or TRBV12-4 and TRBJ1-1; D is perhaps TRBD1 (5 bases). This CDR3 region has 13 residues. Trimming pared 6 bases from V and 6 bases from J, leaving 14 bases between.

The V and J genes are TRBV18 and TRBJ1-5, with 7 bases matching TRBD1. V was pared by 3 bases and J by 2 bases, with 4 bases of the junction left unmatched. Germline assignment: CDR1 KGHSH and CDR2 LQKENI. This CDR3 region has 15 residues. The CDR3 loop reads CASSPTGIGNQPQHF. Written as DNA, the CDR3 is TGTGCCAGCTCACCGACAGGGATCGGCAATCAGCCCCAGCATTTT.

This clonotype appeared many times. The CDR3 DNA is TGTGCCAGCAGTTTAAGTGTTCGGCTAGCGGGAGTTGGTCCTGAGCAGTTCTTC. Translated, it gives CASSLSVRLAGVGPEQFF. The J gene is TRBJ2-1, the V gene TRBV27, with TRBD2 identical over 10 bases. This CDR3 is built from 18 residues. Germline V gene data show CDR1 as MNHEY and CDR2 as SMNVEV (reference sequence). V shed 2 bases and J 9 bases; nucleotides not matched to a gene: 16.

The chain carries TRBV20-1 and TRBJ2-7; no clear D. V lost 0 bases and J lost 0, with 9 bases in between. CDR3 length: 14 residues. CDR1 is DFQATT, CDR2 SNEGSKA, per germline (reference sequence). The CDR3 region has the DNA TGCAGTGCTAGAGATCTTAGAGCCTCCTACGAGCAGTACTTC. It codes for CSARDLRASYEQYF.

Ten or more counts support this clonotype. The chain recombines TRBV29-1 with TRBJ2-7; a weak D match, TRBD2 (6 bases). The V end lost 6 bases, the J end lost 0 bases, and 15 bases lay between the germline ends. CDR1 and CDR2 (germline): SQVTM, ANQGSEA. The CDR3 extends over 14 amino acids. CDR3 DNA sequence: TGCAGCGTGGGTCGGGGGTCCCGCTCCTACGAGCAGTACTTC. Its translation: CSVGRGSRSYEQYF.

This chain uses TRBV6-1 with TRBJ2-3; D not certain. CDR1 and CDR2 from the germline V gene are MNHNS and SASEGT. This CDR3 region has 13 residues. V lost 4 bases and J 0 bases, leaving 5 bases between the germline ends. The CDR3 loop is CASSGVSTDTQYF. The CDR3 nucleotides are TGTGCCAGCAGTGGAGTTAGCACAGATACGCAGTATTTT.

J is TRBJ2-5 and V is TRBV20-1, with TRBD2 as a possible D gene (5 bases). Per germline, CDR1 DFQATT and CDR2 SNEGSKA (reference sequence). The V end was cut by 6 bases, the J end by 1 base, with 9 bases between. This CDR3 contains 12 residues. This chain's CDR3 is CSAQSGQETQYF. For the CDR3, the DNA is TGCAGTGCACAGAGCGGCCAAGAGACCCAGTACTTC.

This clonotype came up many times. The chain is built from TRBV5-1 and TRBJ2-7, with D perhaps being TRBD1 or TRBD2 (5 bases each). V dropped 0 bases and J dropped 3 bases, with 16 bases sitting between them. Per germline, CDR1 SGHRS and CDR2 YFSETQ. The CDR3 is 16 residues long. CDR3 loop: CASSLVPGTNDYEQYF. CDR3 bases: TGCGCCAGCAGCTTGGTTCCCGGGACCAACGACTACGAGCAGTACTTC. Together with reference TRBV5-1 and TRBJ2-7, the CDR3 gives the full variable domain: KAGVTQTPRYLIKTRGQQVTLSCSPISGHRSVSWYQQTPGQGLQFLFEYFSETQRNKGNFPGRFSGRQFSNSRSEMNVSTLELGDSALYLCASSLVPGTNDYEQYFGPGTRLTVT.

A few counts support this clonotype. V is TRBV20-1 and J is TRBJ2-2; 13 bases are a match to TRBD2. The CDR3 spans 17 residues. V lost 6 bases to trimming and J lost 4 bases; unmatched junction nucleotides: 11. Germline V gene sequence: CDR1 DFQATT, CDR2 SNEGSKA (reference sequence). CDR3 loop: CSARTSGSSVVTGELFF. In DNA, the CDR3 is TGCAGTGCAAGGACTAGCGGGAGTTCGGTGGTCACCGGGGAGCTGTTTTTT.

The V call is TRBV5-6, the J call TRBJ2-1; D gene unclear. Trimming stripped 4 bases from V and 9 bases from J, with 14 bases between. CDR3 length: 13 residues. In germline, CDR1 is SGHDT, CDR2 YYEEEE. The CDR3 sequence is CASSTPRPGEQFF. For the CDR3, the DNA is TGTGCCAGCAGCACCCCCCGTCCCGGTGAGCAGTTCTTC.

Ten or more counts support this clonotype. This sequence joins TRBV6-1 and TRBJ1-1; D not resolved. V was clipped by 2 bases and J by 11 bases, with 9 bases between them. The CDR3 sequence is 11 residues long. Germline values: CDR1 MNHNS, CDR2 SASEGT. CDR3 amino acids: CASSEKMRAFF. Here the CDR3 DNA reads TGTGCCAGCAGTGAAAAGATGAGGGCTTTCTTT.

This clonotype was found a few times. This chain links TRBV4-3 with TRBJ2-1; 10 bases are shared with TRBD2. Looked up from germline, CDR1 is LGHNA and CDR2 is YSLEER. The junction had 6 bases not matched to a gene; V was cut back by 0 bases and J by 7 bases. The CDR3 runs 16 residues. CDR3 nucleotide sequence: TGCGCCAGCAGCCAAGATCTATTAGCGGGAGGAAATGAGCAGTTCTTC. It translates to CASSQDLLAGGNEQFF.

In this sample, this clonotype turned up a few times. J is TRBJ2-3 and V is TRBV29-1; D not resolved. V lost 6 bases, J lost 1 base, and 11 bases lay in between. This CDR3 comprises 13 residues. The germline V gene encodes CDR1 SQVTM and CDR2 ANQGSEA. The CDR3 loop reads CSVEPGGTDTQYF. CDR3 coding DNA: TGCAGCGTGGAGCCAGGCGGCACAGATACGCAGTATTTT.